The rows below give T cell receptor beta chains drawn from one sample of a study of shared clonotypes between healthy human individuals. Profiled with immunoSEQ multiplex PCR; TCRdb holds only in-frame clones, not every one. The data contain some 2.1 million clones, approximately 95% of them seen just once; the ten biggest clones take up roughly 1%. The sample taken for sequencing was naive CD8+ T cells sorted from blood. The receptors shown here come from a man between 18 and 35 years old in good health. CDR3s include the opening cysteine and the closing phenylalanine or tryptophan. D genes are given only for firm matches. Size values are once, few and many counts, or a class for expanded clones, and some rows have none.

-	TRBV6-5	TRBJ2-5	-	CASSYSGSPRGETQYF	TGTGCCAGCAGTTACTCCGGCAGTCCTCGTGGAGAGACCCAGTACTTC
-	TRBV25-1	TRBJ2-7	-	CASSDGGIDEQYF	TGTGCCAGCAGTGACGGCGGGATCGACGAGCAGTACTTC
-	TRBV9	TRBJ2-3	-	CASSAEGSTDTQYF	TGTGCCAGCAGCGCCGAGGGAAGCACAGATACGCAGTATTTT
-	TRBV27	TRBJ2-7	-	CASKGGGGQYF	TGTGCCAGCAAGGGGGGGGGCGGGCAGTACTTC
-	TRBV6-5	TRBJ2-5	-	CASSYFMTEETQYF	TGTGCCAGCAGTTACTTCATGACAGAAGAGACCCAGTACTTC
-	TRBV13	TRBJ2-5	-	CASIEQGGQETQYF	TGTGCCAGTATCGAACAGGGTGGCCAAGAGACCCAGTACTTC
-	TRBV5-1	TRBJ2-7	-	CASSWAGSYEQYF	TGCGCCAGCAGCTGGGCCGGCTCCTACGAGCAGTACTTC
-	TRBV29-1	TRBJ1-2	once	CSGRTEYGYTF	TGCAGCGGTCGGACGGAATATGGCTACACCTTC
-	TRBV28	TRBJ2-7	-	CASRPTSRDEQYF	TGTGCCAGCAGACCGACTAGTCGGGACGAGCAGTACTTC
-	TRBV30	TRBJ2-1	-	CASYWGESSYNEQFF	TGTGCCTCCTATTGGGGGGAAAGCTCCTACAATGAGCAGTTCTTC
-	TRBV10-2	TRBJ2-3	-	CASSLMGDTDTQYF	TGCGCCAGCAGCTTGATGGGAGACACAGATACGCAGTATTTT
-	TRBV6-5	TRBJ1-1	-	CASSPGGWEAEAFF	TGTGCCAGCAGTCCCGGCGGGTGGGAAGCTGAAGCTTTCTTT
-	TRBV9	TRBJ1-2	-	CASSGLLDESGDYGYTF	TGTGCCAGCAGCGGCCTCCTTGACGAGTCAGGGGACTATGGCTACACCTTC
-	TRBV20-1	TRBJ1-1	-	CSRQGNTEAFF	TGCAGTCGGCAGGGGAACACTGAAGCTTTCTTT
-	TRBV20-1	TRBJ2-5	-	CSARVETQYF	TGCAGTGCTAGAGTCGAGACCCAGTACTTC
-	TRBV28	TRBJ1-5	-	CASTDGNQPQHF	TGTGCCAGCACGGACGGGAATCAGCCCCAGCATTTT
-	TRBV19	TRBJ2-2	-	CASSMGTGELFF	TGTGCCAGTAGTATGGGTACCGGGGAGCTGTTTTTT
TRBD2	TRBV27	TRBJ2-3	-	CASSSLPLAAHTDTQYF	TGTGCCAGCAGTTCGCTCCCACTAGCGGCGCACACAGATACGCAGTATTTT
-	TRBV7-3	TRBJ2-1	-	CASSSGPEQFF	TGTGCCAGCAGCTCGGGACCTGAGCAGTTCTTC
-	TRBV6-6	TRBJ2-3	-	CASTGGVDTQYF	TGTGCCAGCACCGGGGGAGTGGATACGCAGTATTTT
-	TRBV14	TRBJ2-7	-	CASSRMGSSYEQYF	TGTGCCAGCAGCAGAATGGGAAGCTCCTACGAGCAGTACTTC
-	TRBV13	TRBJ2-7	-	CASSLGARTYEQYF	TGTGCCAGCAGCTTAGGAGCCCGAACCTACGAGCAGTACTTC
-	TRBV10-3	TRBJ1-2	-	CAISEPQTGPQGYTF	TGTGCCATCAGTGAGCCCCAGACGGGCCCCCAGGGCTACACCTTC
-	TRBV7-3	TRBJ2-7	-	CASSSYLNLAREQYF	TGTGCCAGCAGCTCATACCTCAACCTGGCACGCGAGCAGTACTTC
TRBD1	TRBV4-3	TRBJ2-7	-	CASSHSTGTGSSYEQYF	TGCGCCAGCAGCCATTCGACCGGGACAGGGAGCTCCTACGAGCAGTACTTC
-	TRBV30	TRBJ2-7	-	CAWSVEEWREQYF	TGTGCCTGGAGTGTAGAGGAGTGGAGGGAGCAGTACTTC
TRBD2	TRBV5-4	TRBJ2-5	once	CASSLVGGPKETQYF	TGTGCCAGCAGCTTGGTGGGAGGGCCAAAAGAGACCCAGTACTTC
TRBD1	TRBV7-8	TRBJ2-3	-	CASSPGQGRTDTQYF	TGTGCCAGCAGCCCGGGACAGGGCCGCACAGATACGCAGTATTTT
TRBD2	TRBV7-9	TRBJ2-5	-	CASSYLTSGGTQETQYF	TGTGCCAGCAGCTACCTGACTAGCGGGGGGACCCAAGAGACCCAGTACTTC
-	TRBV27	TRBJ1-5	-	CASSLEGNSNQPQHF	TGTGCCAGCAGTTTAGAGGGAAATAGCAATCAGCCCCAGCATTTT
-	TRBV27	TRBJ2-1	-	CASRGSDSYNEQFF	TGTGCCAGCAGGGGCAGTGACTCCTACAATGAGCAGTTCTTC
TRBD1	TRBV27	TRBJ2-7	-	CASSPWTGRGEQYF	TGTGCCAGCAGTCCCTGGACAGGGCGAGGCGAGCAGTACTTC
-	TRBV6-6	TRBJ2-7	-	CASSYPRRGSEQYF	TGTGCCAGCAGTTATCCGAGGCGCGGGTCCGAGCAGTACTTC
TRBD2	TRBV29-1	TRBJ2-5	once	CSVVAGIQETQYF	TGCAGCGTTGTAGCGGGGATTCAAGAGACCCAGTACTTC
TRBD1	TRBV27	TRBJ2-7	-	CASRRTGLSYEQYF	TGTGCCAGCCGCCGGACAGGGTTATCCTACGAGCAGTACTTC
-	TRBV5-6	TRBJ2-3	-	CASSFERQVGTTDTQYF	TGTGCCAGCAGCTTCGAGAGACAGGTTGGGACCACAGATACGCAGTATTTT
-	TRBV4-1	TRBJ2-3	-	CASSQDPNTDTQYF	TGCGCCAGCAGCCAAGACCCTAACACAGATACGCAGTATTTT
-	TRBV5-1	TRBJ2-7	-	CASSLGISGGGSYEQYF	TGCGCCAGCAGCTTGGGGATCTCCGGCGGTGGGTCCTACGAGCAGTACTTC
TRBD1	TRBV4-1	TRBJ1-2	-	CASSPETLRTGNYGYTF	TGCGCCAGCAGCCCCGAAACCTTACGGACAGGAAACTATGGCTACACCTTC
-	TRBV30	TRBJ1-2	once	CAWTVRTANALNYGYTF	TGTGCCTGGACCGTGAGGACAGCCAATGCTTTAAACTATGGCTACACCTTC
-	TRBV6-5	TRBJ1-6	-	CASSYPREGGSPLHF	TGTGCCAGCAGTTACCCGCGGGAGGGCGGCTCACCCCTCCACTTT
TRBD2	TRBV6-5	TRBJ2-1	-	CASSTTGEGHNEQFF	TGTGCCAGCAGCACTACGGGGGAGGGACACAATGAGCAGTTCTTC
-	TRBV10-3	TRBJ2-3	-	CAIKEPGREDTQYF	TGTGCCATCAAGGAACCTGGGCGTGAAGATACGCAGTATTTT